These 17 T cell receptor beta chains came from one sample sequenced in a study of T cells after yellow fever vaccination. TCRdb used MiXCR to reprocess the 5' RACE reads, holding one entry per CDR3 protein. The table lists 110,000 to 150,000 distinct CDR3 sequences, 6.6% of them singletons. The material was CD4+ T cells sorted from PBMCs, obtained 10 days after the yellow fever booster vaccination. Receptors originate from a man aged 25-45 years who received the YFV17D yellow fever vaccine.

The table lists this clonotype with many counts. V is TRBV30 and J is TRBJ2-3, with TRBD1 as a possible D gene (6 bases). CDR3 length: 13 amino acids. Trimming left V 2 bases short and J 6 bases short, with 12 bases between. Germline V gene data show CDR1 as GTSNPN and CDR2 as SVGIG (reference sequence). The CDR3: CAWSYNRDDTQYF. The CDR3 nucleotides are TGTGCCTGGAGTTACAACAGGGACGATACGCAGTATTTT.

This clonotype was seen many times. This chain uses TRBV5-1 with TRBJ2-2, with a weak D call TRBD1 (5 bases). Germline assignment: CDR1 SGHRS and CDR2 YFSETQ. The CDR3 runs to 16 residues. The ends were cut back, 4 bases at V and 0 bases at J, with 13 bases in the middle. The CDR3 is CASSGAKTTNTGELFF. The DNA for the CDR3 is TGCGCCAGCAGCGGGGCCAAAACAACGAACACCGGGGAGCTGTTTTTT. Variable domain in full (rest from reference TRBV5-1 and TRBJ2-2): KAGVTQTPRYLIKTRGQQVTLSCSPISGHRSVSWYQQTPGQGLQFLFEYFSETQRNKGNFPGRFSGRQFSNSRSEMNVSTLELGDSALYLCASSGAKTTNTGELFFGEGSRLTVL.

This clonotype was seen repeatedly, ten times or more. The chain is built from TRBV20-1 and TRBJ2-7; 9 nucleotides match TRBD2. The J segment lost 4 bases and the V segment lost 8 bases, leaving 9 bases of the junction unmatched. Germline CDR1 and CDR2: DFQATT and SNEGSKA (reference sequence). This CDR3 spans 13 amino acids. The CDR3 region is CSPSGRLHYEQYF. The CDR3 nucleotides are TGCAGTCCGAGCGGGAGGCTTCATTACGAGCAGTACTTC.

This clonotype was detected only a few times. The genes are TRBV19 and TRBJ2-1; 11 bases align to TRBD2. Trimming took 1 base from V and 10 from J; bases not matched to a gene: 0. In germline, CDR1 is LNHDA, CDR2 SQIVND (reference sequence). CDR3 length equals 13 residues. The CDR3 sequence: CASSIGLAGEQFF. For the CDR3, the DNA is TGTGCCAGTAGTATAGGACTAGCGGGGGAGCAGTTCTTC.

This clonotype has at least ten counts. This sequence joins TRBV7-6 and TRBJ2-1, with a tentative D call TRBD2 (5 bases). CDR1 and CDR2 (germline): SGHVS, FNYEAQ. CDR3 size: 15 residues. Trimming pared 5 bases from V and 5 bases from J, leaving 16 bases between. CDR3 sequence reads: CASSRGGVGNNEQFF. Here the CDR3 DNA reads TGTGCCAGCAGCCGGGGTGGAGTGGGGAACAATGAGCAGTTCTTC.

This clonotype was found many times. This chain uses TRBV20-1 with TRBJ2-5; 7 bases fit TRBD1. CDR1 is DFQATT, CDR2 SNEGSKA, per germline (reference sequence). This CDR3 is built from 16 residues. Trimming cost V 0 bases and J 0 bases; bases outside gene matches: 7. CDR3 region: CSARDLQGQYQETQYF. The CDR3 DNA reads as TGCAGTGCTAGAGATCTCCAGGGACAGTACCAAGAGACCCAGTACTTC.

At least ten counts were recorded for this clonotype. The chain links TRBV7-9 to TRBJ2-1, with D perhaps matching TRBD1 (6 bases). The CDR3 spans 14 residues. V lost 0 bases, J lost 13 bases, and 16 bases lay in between. Germline V gene sequence: CDR1 SEHNR, CDR2 FQNEAQ (reference sequence). The CDR3 DNA is TGTGCCAGCAGCTTAGCCTTACAGGGAGACGAACAGTTCTTC. Translation: CASSLALQGDEQFF.

This clonotype was observed many times. The chain joins TRBV29-1 to TRBJ2-1; a weak D match, TRBD1 (5 bases). V was shortened by 5 bases and J by 5 bases, with 19 bases between the two germline ends. This CDR3 comprises 15 residues. Germline CDR1 and CDR2: SQVTM and ANQGSEA. The CDR3, as DNA: TGCAGCGTTCCAGGGCCCCTCAGAGGAGACAATGAGCAGTTCTTC. It is translated as CSVPGPLRGDNEQFF.

This clonotype was seen ten or more times. The rearrangement links TRBV10-3 to TRBJ1-2, with D perhaps TRBD1 (5 bases). CDR3 length equals 15 residues. Germline V gene lookup returns CDR1 ENHRY and CDR2 SYGVKD. Between the trimmed V and J ends, which lost 2 bases and 0 bases, there was a span of 10 bases. The CDR3 DNA follows: TGTGCCATCAGTGAGGGGCCAGGGACTAACTATGGCTACACCTTC. It encodes CAISEGPGTNYGYTF.

The chain couples TRBV20-1 to TRBJ1-4; D call uncertain. The CDR3 is made up of 13 amino acids. Per the germline V gene, CDR1 is DFQATT and CDR2 is SNEGSKA (reference sequence). V was pared by 6 bases and J by 0 bases, with 8 bases between. CDR3 amino acids: CSAWVATNEKLFF. CDR3 bases: TGCAGTGCCTGGGTTGCAACTAATGAAAAACTGTTTTTT.

The chain combines TRBV28 with TRBJ2-7; weak D call: TRBD2 (6 bases). V gave up 6 bases and J gave up 8 bases, with 20 bases separating them. This CDR3 has 14 residues. Germline V gene data show CDR1 as MDHEN and CDR2 as SYDVKM. The CDR3 is CASSPRGRIRKQYF. In DNA, the CDR3 is TGTGCCAGCAGCCCCCGGGGGAGGATTAGAAAGCAGTACTTC. The variable domain in full, completed from reference TRBV28 and TRBJ2-7, reads DVKVTQSSRYLVKRTGEKVFLECVQDMDHENMFWYRQDPGLGLRLIYFSYDVKMKEKGDIPEGYSVSREKKERFSLILESASTNQTSMYLCASSPRGRIRKQYFGPGTRLTVT.

This clonotype has at least ten counts. This chain joins TRBV5-6 and TRBJ2-1; 12 positions agree with TRBD1. Germline values: CDR1 SGHDT, CDR2 YYEEEE. The CDR3 is 16 residues long. V shed 4 bases, J shed 8 bases, and the junction held 10 bases outside the gene matches. CDR3 coding DNA: TGTGCCAGCAGCCCGACCGGGGGGACAGGGGGCGATGAGCAGTTCTTC. Amino acids: CASSPTGGTGGDEQFF.

This chain uses TRBV3-1 with TRBJ2-5, with D unresolved. The CDR3 has 14 residues. The V gene's germline CDR1 is LGHDT and CDR2 YNNKEL (reference sequence). V shed 4 bases and J shed 3 bases, with 12 bases lying between them. The DNA of the CDR3 is TGTGCCAGCAGCCGCTATAATAGCAAAGAGACCCAGTACTTC. Protein sequence: CASSRYNSKETQYF.

This clonotype occurred many times. The J gene is TRBJ2-3, the V gene TRBV20-1; D possibly corresponds to TRBD2 (6 bases). Per germline, CDR1 DFQATT and CDR2 SNEGSKA (reference sequence). The CDR3 has 12 residues. Between the trimmed V and J ends, which lost 2 bases and 15 bases, there was a span of 18 bases. CDR3 sequence reads: CSARSLQEGHYF. The CDR3 DNA sequence: TGCAGTGCTAGATCCCTGCAGGAGGGCCATTATTTT.

This clonotype was picked up a small number of times. A junction boundary mismatches the germline segment, possibly from a read error. The rearrangement joins TRBV7-2 to TRBJ2-3; 10 bases map to TRBD2. The CDR3 loop spans 14 amino acids. The germline V gene encodes CDR1 SGHTA and CDR2 FQGNSA. The DNA of the CDR3 is TGTGCCAGCCTCACTAGCGGGATGACAGATGCGCAGTATTTT. This gives the protein CASLTSGMTDAQYF.

This clonotype was recorded many times. CDR3 nucleotide sequence: TGTGCCAGTAGTAAGAACCAGGACGTTCTCGGGACCCAGTACTTC. Translating it yields CASSKNQDVLGTQYF. This chain connects TRBV19 to TRBJ2-5; D is unresolved. V was trimmed by 4 bases and J by 7 bases, leaving 19 bases between them. The germline gives CDR1 LNHDA, CDR2 SQIVND (reference sequence). This CDR3 is 15 amino acids long. Combining the CDR3 with reference TRBV19 and TRBJ2-5 gives the whole variable domain DGGITQSPKYLFRKEGQNVTLSCEQNLNHDAMYWYRQDPGQGLRLIYYSQIVNDFQKGDIAEGYSVSREKKESFPLTVTSAQKNPTAFYLCASSKNQDVLGTQYFGPGTRLLVL.

This clonotype was observed many times. The chain has TRBV6-1 and TRBJ1-6; 8 bases are a match to TRBD1. The CDR3 loop spans 14 amino acids. V lost 2 bases to trimming and J lost 10 bases; unmatched junction nucleotides: 4. Germline CDR1 is MNHNS and CDR2 is SASEGT. The CDR3 is CASSEWTGRSPLHF. CDR3 sequence (DNA): TGTGCCAGCAGTGAATGGACAGGGCGGTCACCCCTCCACTTT.